This T cell receptor beta chain was found in a study of T-cell memory formation after mild COVID-19. For the study at large: TCR clusters mostly belonged to single donors. Notes on the study in general: Clones contracting day 15 to 85 were balanced CD4/CD8; later expanders leaned CD4+.

TCRdb reanalysed the 5' RACE reads using MiXCR and keeps one entry per CDR3 protein. Found here are about 340,000 distinct CDR3 sequences, roughly 13% of them singletons; the top ten hold 20% to 25%. Details on this clonotype: Antigen specificity is unknown.

Trimming pared 4 bases from V and 3 bases from J, leaving 13 bases between. Germline V gives CDR1 LGHNA, CDR2 YSLEER. The CDR3 is made up of 15 amino acids. The sequenced sample was PBMCs or a T cell subset sorted from them (not recorded which). The sequence derives from a man aged 18 to 29 who had mild COVID-19 (a few samples of this study predate the infection). Cell type and time point are not known. The chain is built from TRBV4-3 and TRBJ2-1; D remains unclear. The DNA of the CDR3 is TGCGCCAGCAGCCCATGGGTAGGGAACTACAATGAGCAGTTCTTC. Protein: CASSPWVGNYNEQFF.